One and the same sample provided the 24 T cell receptor beta chains below, sequenced in a study of blood T cell repertoires in COVID-19. Clones were read by immunoSEQ multiplex PCR, and TCRdb kept only the in-frame ones, dropping some. The profile covers about 230,000 clones, with approximately 80% appearing a single time and approximately 30% taken by the ten largest. Sample: peripheral blood. These receptors were collected from a man between 40 and 49 years old with acute or convalescent COVID-19.

The rearrangement uses TRBV19 and TRBJ1-1, with a possible D match to TRBD1 (6 bases). V lost 5 bases and J lost 5, with 15 bases in between. CDR1 and CDR2 from the germline V gene are LNHDA and SQIVND (reference sequence). The CDR3 has 14 residues. The CDR3 DNA reads TGTGCCAGTAGTTTTTCACAGGGCTATACTGAAGCTTTCTTT. It is translated as CASSFSQGYTEAFF.

The gene calls are TRBV15 and TRBJ2-3, with TRBD2 matching 8 bases. V lost 3 bases, J lost 3 bases, and 8 bases stayed unmatched. The CDR3 is made up of 16 amino acids. CDR1 is LNHNV and CDR2 is YYDKDF in the germline V gene (reference sequence). The CDR3 sequence: CATSRPLAGYTDTQYF. DNA for the CDR3: TGTGCCACCAGCAGGCCCCTAGCGGGTTATACAGATACGCAGTATTTT.

This clone was observed at least ten times. The chain is built from TRBV5-1 and TRBJ1-4, with a tentative D call TRBD1 (6 bases). The CDR3 has 16 residues. V was pared by 0 bases and J by 4 bases, with 13 bases between. Germline loops: CDR1 SGHRS, CDR2 YFSETQ. The DNA for the CDR3 is TGCGCCAGCAGCTTGGGGTACGAAGGGGGTAATGAAAAACTGTTTTTT. Translation: CASSLGYEGGNEKLFF.

The chain has TRBV5-1 and TRBJ1-2; tentative D call: TRBD1 (5 bases). CDR1 and CDR2 from the germline V gene are SGHRS and YFSETQ. This CDR3 is 16 amino acids long. Trimming removed 0 bases from V and 5 bases from J, with 17 bases in between. CDR3 coding DNA: TGCGCCAGCAGCTTGGAGGAGGGGACGGATCATTATGGCTACACCTTC. Amino acids: CASSLEEGTDHYGYTF.

This clone has a single count. This chain joins TRBV7-6 and TRBJ2-7; weak D call: TRBD1 (6 bases). From germline, CDR1 is SGHVS and CDR2 FNYEAQ. The CDR3 sequence is 15 residues long. Trimming shortened V by 2 bases and J by 3 bases, and 14 bases separated the two germline ends. In nucleotides, the CDR3 is TGTGCCAGCAGCTTAACGGCAGGGGTGATCTACGAGCAGTACTTC. Translated: CASSLTAGVIYEQYF.

This chain uses TRBV19 with TRBJ1-1, with unresolved D. Germline V gives CDR1 LNHDA, CDR2 SQIVND (reference sequence). The ends were cut back, 3 bases at V and 0 bases at J, with 5 bases in the middle. This CDR3 is built from 13 residues. CDR3 DNA: TGTGCCAGTAGTATTATTCTGAACACTGAAGCTTTCTTT. Translated: CASSIILNTEAFF.

V gene TRBV21-1 combines with J gene TRBJ2-3; no check of the table's D call, TRBD2, against the DNA was made. TRBV21-1 is tagged as a pseudogene. CDR3 length: 17 amino acids. Here the CDR3 reads CASDGTSGRGSTDTQYF. The CDR3 DNA reads as TGTGCCAGCGATGGGACTAGCGGACGAGGTAGCACAGATACGCAGTATTTT.

This clone occurred many times. The chain carries TRBV7-9 and TRBJ1-1, with D perhaps matching TRBD1 (5 bases). In germline, CDR1 is SEHNR, CDR2 FQNEAQ (reference sequence). This CDR3 comprises 11 residues. Trimming stripped 3 bases from V and 7 bases from J, with 6 bases between. CDR3 nucleotide sequence: TGTGCCAGCAGCTTCGGGGGTGAAGCTTTCTTT. Translated, it gives CASSFGGEAFF.

The genes are TRBV10-3 and TRBJ2-7, with TRBD1 as a possible D gene (6 bases). The V end lost 11 bases, the J end lost 0 bases, and 17 bases lay between the germline ends. This CDR3 region has 14 residues. Germline V gene data show CDR1 as ENHRY and CDR2 as SYGVKD. CDR3 nucleotide sequence: TGTGCCTCCCGTAGGACAGAGAGCTCCTACGAGCAGTACTTC. It codes for CASRRTESSYEQYF.

The gene calls are TRBV9 and TRBJ1-3; TRBD1 might be the D (6 bases). CDR1 SGDLS and CDR2 YYNGEE come from the germline V gene. This CDR3 comprises 15 residues. V was pared by 1 base and J by 8 bases, with 16 bases between. CDR3 DNA sequence: TGTGCCAGCAGCGTACCCCCAACAGGGACGGACACCATATATTTT. It encodes CASSVPPTGTDTIYF.

Written as DNA, the CDR3 is TGTGCCAGCAGCGAGCTGGGACAGGGGACCTACGAGCAGTACTTC. Amino acid sequence: CASSELGQGTYEQYF. The chain has TRBV5-6 and TRBJ2-7; 10 bases agree with TRBD1. The V and J ends lost 4 bases and 2 bases, in that order; junction bases with no gene match: 6. The germline gives CDR1 SGHDT, CDR2 YYEEEE. CDR3 length: 15 residues.

The chain recombines TRBV5-4 with TRBJ2-1; the D gene is possibly TRBD1 (6 bases). V was shortened by 4 bases and J by 3 bases, with 11 bases between the two germline ends. CDR3 size: 14 residues. CDR1 and CDR2 (germline): SGHNT, YYREEE (reference sequence). As DNA, the CDR3 is TGTGCCAGCAGCATTATAGGGGGCTACAATGAGCAGTTCTTC. It is translated as CASSIIGGYNEQFF.

The chain employs TRBV25-1 and TRBJ2-3, with 7 bases lining up with TRBD1. Unmatched junction bases numbered 3, after V lost 2 bases and J lost 4 bases. The CDR3 consists of 14 residues. Looked up from germline, CDR1 is MGHDK and CDR2 is SYGVNS. The CDR3 here is CASSENRGSDTQYF. In DNA form, the CDR3 reads TGTGCCAGCAGTGAAAACAGGGGCTCAGATACGCAGTATTTT.

This chain uses TRBV5-5 with TRBJ1-1; 10 bases agree with TRBD1. CDR1 SGHKS and CDR2 YYEKEE come from the germline V gene (reference sequence). Trimming cost V 4 bases and J 2 bases; bases outside gene matches: 2. The CDR3 runs to 14 residues. CDR3 nucleotides: TGTGCCAGCAGCAGACAGGGGGCCAACACTGAAGCTTTCTTT. It codes for CASSRQGANTEAFF.

The chain joins TRBV4-1 to TRBJ1-3; no firm D call. V was trimmed by 3 bases and J by 4 bases, leaving 7 bases between them. The CDR3 covers 13 residues. Germline assignment: CDR1 MGHRA and CDR2 YSYEKL. CDR3 sequence: CASSQIAGNTIYF. CDR3 DNA sequence: TGCGCCAGCAGCCAGATAGCAGGAAACACCATATATTTT.

V gene TRBV4-2 combines with J gene TRBJ1-2; 8 bases align to TRBD1. This CDR3 is 13 amino acids long. The ends lost 0 bases at V and 14 bases at J; junction bases unmatched: 8. CDR1 and CDR2 (germline): LGHNA, YNFKEQ. In nucleotides, the CDR3 is TGTGCCAGCAGCCAAGATGGGCAGGGGGCTATGACCTTC. Protein: CASSQDGQGAMTF.

The chain couples TRBV14 to TRBJ2-3; possible D gene TRBD2, 5 bases. Trimming took off 4 bases at V and 6 bases at J, with 14 bases between the two ends. Germline V gene sequence: CDR1 SGHDN, CDR2 FVKESK. There are 14 residues in the CDR3. This CDR3 is CASSPTITGDTQYF. CDR3 coding DNA: TGTGCCAGCAGCCCTACAATAACGGGGGATACGCAGTATTTT.

The V and J genes are TRBV5-4 and TRBJ1-1, with 7 nucleotides matching TRBD1. The junction had 4 bases not matched to a gene; V was cut back by 1 base and J by 4 bases. This CDR3 is 14 amino acids long. Germline assignment: CDR1 SGHNT and CDR2 YYREEE (reference sequence). DNA for the CDR3: TGTGCCAGCAGCTTGATCGCAGGGGGCACTGAAGCTTTCTTT. It translates to CASSLIAGGTEAFF.

The V gene is TRBV5-4, the J gene TRBJ1-3; D not certain. The length of the CDR3 is 15 residues. The ends were cut back, 0 bases at V and 4 bases at J, with 11 bases in the middle. The germline CDR1 and CDR2 sequences are SGHNT and YYREEE (reference sequence). In DNA, the CDR3 is TGTGCCAGCAGCTTGGCAGGCGGGTCCGGAAACACCATATATTTT. Translating gives CASSLAGGSGNTIYF.

This chain joins TRBV7-2 and TRBJ1-5; D is unclear. V lost 3 bases, J lost 0 bases, and 9 bases lay in between. This CDR3 has 15 amino acids. In germline, CDR1 is SGHTA, CDR2 FQGNSA. The CDR3 DNA reads as TGTGCCAGCAGCTTCGACACAAATAGCAATCAGCCCCAGCATTTT. Translated, it gives CASSFDTNSNQPQHF. Looking up the rest from reference TRBV7-2 and TRBJ1-5 gives the full variable domain: GAGVSQSPSNKVTEKGKDVELRCDPISGHTALYWYRQSLGQGLEFLIYFQGNSAPDKSGLPSDRFSAERTGGSVSTLTIQRTQQEDSAVYLCASSFDTNSNQPQHFGDGTRLSIL.

Comments on this clone: At the DNA level, this CDR3 is encoded by other sequences in the same sample as well. The chain carries TRBV5-4 and TRBJ2-1; the D is unclear. The length of the CDR3 is 13 residues. The germline V and J ends were trimmed by 2 bases and 4 bases, with 7 bases remaining between them. Germline V CDR1 and CDR2: SGHNT, YYREEE (reference sequence). The CDR3 nucleotides read TGTGCCAGCAGCTTAGCCCCGTACAATGAGCAGTTCTTC. It is translated as CASSLAPYNEQFF.

The V call is TRBV5-1, the J call TRBJ2-5; no clear D gene. This CDR3 region has 14 residues. Trimming shortened V by 0 bases and J by 4 bases, and 10 bases separated the two germline ends. The germline V gene encodes CDR1 SGHRS and CDR2 YFSETQ. The CDR3 protein is CASSLALGGETQYF. The CDR3 DNA reads TGCGCCAGCAGCTTGGCCCTCGGCGGAGAGACCCAGTACTTC.

The rearrangement joins TRBV3-1 (or the pseudogene TRBV3-2) to TRBJ2-7; weak D call: TRBD2 (6 bases). The V end lost 1 base, the J end lost 2 bases, and 12 bases lay between the germline ends. This CDR3 spans 15 amino acids. The germline V gene encodes CDR1 LGHDT and CDR2 YNNKEL (reference sequence). The CDR3 loop is CASSQGLATTYEQYF. The CDR3 nucleotides are TGTGCCAGCAGCCAAGGTCTAGCGACTACCTACGAGCAGTACTTC.

Only one count was recorded for this clone. The chain recombines TRBV24-1 with TRBJ1-1; D is perhaps TRBD1 (6 bases). The CDR3 has 14 amino acids. Per germline, CDR1 KGHDR and CDR2 SFDVKD. V lost 4 bases, J lost 1 base, and 9 bases lay in between. The CDR3 reads CATSDRGRNTEAFF. For the CDR3, the DNA is TGTGCCACCAGTGACAGGGGTAGGAACACTGAAGCTTTCTTT.